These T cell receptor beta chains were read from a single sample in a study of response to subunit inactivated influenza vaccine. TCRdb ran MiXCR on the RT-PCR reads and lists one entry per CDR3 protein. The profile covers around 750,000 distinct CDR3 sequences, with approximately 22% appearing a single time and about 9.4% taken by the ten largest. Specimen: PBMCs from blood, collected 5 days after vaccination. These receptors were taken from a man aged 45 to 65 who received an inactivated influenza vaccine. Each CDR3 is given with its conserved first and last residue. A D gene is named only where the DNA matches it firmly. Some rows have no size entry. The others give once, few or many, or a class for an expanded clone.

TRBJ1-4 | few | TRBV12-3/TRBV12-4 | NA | CASSFNLATNEKLFF | TGTGCCAGCAGTTTTAACCTGGCAACTAATGAAAAACTGTTTTTT
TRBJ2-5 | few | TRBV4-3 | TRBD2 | CASSQDLTSGEETQYF | TGCGCCAGCAGCCAAGATCTGACTAGCGGAGAAGAGACCCAGTACTTC
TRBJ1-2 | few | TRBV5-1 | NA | CASSTQVRAGYGYTF | TGCGCCAGCAGCACCCAAGTCCGGGCCGGCTATGGCTACACCTTC
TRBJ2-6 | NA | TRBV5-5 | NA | CASSRDGQPSRVLTF | TGTGCCAGCAGCCGAGATGGACAGCCTTCTAGGGTCCTGACTTTC
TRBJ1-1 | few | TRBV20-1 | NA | CSATPQLEAFF | TGCAGTGCTACGCCACAGCTTGAAGCTTTCTTT
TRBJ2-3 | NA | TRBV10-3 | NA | CAIKGGVAFTDTQYF | TGTGCCATCAAGGGGGGGGTAGCGTTTACAGATACGCAGTATTTT
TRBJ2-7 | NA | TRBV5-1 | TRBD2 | CASSLDPGLEVYEQYF | TGCGCCAGCAGCTTGGACCCGGGACTAGAGGTTTACGAGCAGTACTTC
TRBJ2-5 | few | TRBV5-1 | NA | CASSLQDSRQETQYF | TGCGCCAGCAGCTTGCAGGACAGCCGCCAAGAGACCCAGTACTTC
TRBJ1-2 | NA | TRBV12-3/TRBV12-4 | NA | CASSFGPDANYGYTF | TGTGCCAGCAGTTTCGGGCCGGATGCTAACTATGGCTACACCTTC
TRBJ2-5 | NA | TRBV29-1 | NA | CSVEDSQETQYF | TGCAGCGTTGAGGACAGCCAAGAGACCCAGTACTTC
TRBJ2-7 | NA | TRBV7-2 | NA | CASSLGGPSSYEQYF | TGTGCCAGCAGCTTAGGGGGCCCGAGCTCCTACGAGCAGTACTTC
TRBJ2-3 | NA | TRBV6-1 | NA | CASTGGASTDTQYF | TGTGCCAGCACTGGGGGGGCCTCCACAGATACGCAGTATTTT